The rows below give T cell receptor beta chains drawn from one sample of a study of blood T cell repertoires in COVID-19. Sequenced by immunoSEQ multiplex PCR; TCRdb stores in-frame clones only, minus some. The sample gives 200,000 to 250,000 clones, around 83% of which show up once; approximately 7.6% is in the top ten. The sequencing sample was made of peripheral blood. The receptor set was obtained from a woman aged 80 or older with COVID-19, enrolled during active disease. CDR3s include the opening cysteine and the closing phenylalanine or tryptophan. Fields, in order: J gene, V gene, D gene, clone size, CDR3 protein, CDR3 DNA. D genes are given only for firm matches. Size is stated for part of the rows, as once, few or many counts, or as a class when the clone is expanded.

TRBJ2-5 TRBV2 TRBD2 - CASSGPLAGFPTQYF TGTGCCAGCAGTGGTCCACTAGCGGGGTTTCCGACCCAGTACTTC
TRBJ2-7 TRBV19 - - CATPGGRSSYEQYF TGTGCCACCCCCGGCGGCCGGAGCTCCTACGAGCAGTACTTC
TRBJ2-2 TRBV19 - - CASSIVLFTGELFF TGTGCCAGTAGTATCGTACTGTTTACCGGGGAGCTGTTTTTT
TRBJ2-7 TRBV20-1 TRBD1 - CSAMTGNEQYF TGCAGTGCTATGACAGGGAACGAGCAGTACTTC
TRBJ2-5 TRBV27 - - CASSVRGAETQYF TGTGCCAGCAGTGTACGCGGAGCGGAGACCCAGTACTTC
TRBJ1-5 TRBV19 - - CASSFRGDQPQHF TGTGCCAGTAGTTTCAGGGGTGATCAGCCCCAGCATTTT
TRBJ1-1 TRBV5-8 - - CASSPGRANTEAFF TGTGCCAGCAGCCCCGGGCGGGCTAACACTGAAGCTTTCTTT
TRBJ2-3 TRBV7-2 - - CASSLQRSADTQYF TGTGCCAGCAGCTTACAGAGGAGCGCAGATACGCAGTATTTT
TRBJ1-2 TRBV7-3 - - CASSLGGLYGYTF TGTGCCAGCAGCCTTGGGGGACTATATGGCTACACCTTC
TRBJ1-1 TRBV6-5 - - CASSYSGEAFF TGTGCCAGCAGTTATTCGGGAGAAGCTTTCTTT
TRBJ1-2 TRBV29-1 - - CSVLRDGYTF TGCAGCGTCCTCAGGGATGGCTACACCTTC
TRBJ1-1 TRBV18 - - CASSQQGNTEAFF TGTGCCAGCTCACAACAGGGGAACACTGAAGCTTTCTTT
TRBJ1-5 TRBV5-5 TRBD1 once CASSFKGANQPQHF TGTGCCAGCAGTTTTAAGGGGGCCAATCAGCCCCAGCATTTT
TRBJ1-2 TRBV5-4 TRBD1 few CASSSWQGAENRGYTF TGTGCCAGCAGCTCCTGGCAGGGGGCAGAAAATAGAGGCTACACCTTC
TRBJ1-2 TRBV10-3 TRBD1 - CAVRTGENYGYTF TGTGCCGTTAGGACAGGGGAGAACTATGGCTACACCTTC
TRBJ1-1 TRBV18 - - CASSPRQVNTEAFF TGTGCCAGCTCACCGCGACAGGTGAACACTGAAGCTTTCTTT
TRBJ1-1 TRBV5-1 - - CASSSGEGTEAFF TGCGCCAGCAGCTCCGGAGAGGGCACTGAAGCTTTCTTT
TRBJ1-5 TRBV30 - - CAWKGQGGLGNQPQHF TGTGCCTGGAAAGGGCAGGGTGGTTTGGGCAATCAGCCCCAGCATTTT
TRBJ2-7 TRBV5-1 TRBD1 - CASRSGTGKYEQYF TGCGCCAGCAGATCCGGGACAGGGAAATACGAGCAGTACTTC
TRBJ2-2 TRBV11-3 - - CASSLVSNTGELFF TGTGCCAGCAGCCTTGTGTCGAACACCGGGGAGCTGTTTTTT
TRBJ2-2 TRBV4-2 TRBD1 few CATGQGGSTGELFF TGTGCCACAGGACAGGGGGGTAGCACCGGGGAGCTGTTTTTT
TRBJ2-1 TRBV11-2 TRBD2 - CASSPKRLAGFDEQFF TGTGCCAGCAGCCCTAAAAGACTAGCGGGGTTCGATGAGCAGTTCTTC
TRBJ2-7 TRBV19 - - CASSSGVISYEQYF -
TRBJ1-3 TRBV11-3 - - CASSPPEGDTIYF TGTGCCAGCAGCCCACCCGAGGGGGACACCATATATTTT
TRBJ1-5 TRBV7-9 - - CASSVGGLRRQPQHF TGTGCCAGCAGCGTAGGAGGGTTGAGGCGCCAGCCCCAGCATTTT
TRBJ2-7 TRBV19 TRBD2 many CASSITSGGNYEQYF TGTGCCAGTAGTATAACTAGCGGGGGGAACTACGAGCAGTACTTC